The clone carrying this TCR beta chain showed up just once. The antigen is unknown. At one end, the junction sequence differs from germline, possibly due to a read error. The germline CDR1 and CDR2 sequences are MRHNA and SNTAGT. This CDR3 is built from 16 residues. Axillary draining lymph nodes of breast cancer patients supplied the node samples. This sample was included in a study of breast tumors, draining lymph nodes, adjacent tissues. Each CDR3 protein is one row after TCRdb ran MiXCR on the multiplex PCR reads. The profile covers approximately 100,000 distinct CDR3 sequences, with less than 40% appearing a single time and under 6% taken by the ten largest. General observations from the study: Tumor TCR diversity was below lymph nodes but above nontumor tissue. The data were judged consistent with most tumor T cells coming from lymph node and expanding in tumor. Compared with basal-like, luminal-like tumors shared significantly more repertoire with nontumor tissue. That most tumor T cells come from lymph nodes remained unproven.

The clonotype comes from a female donor with breast cancer. Some clones in this sample may be carry-over from other donors' samples. This chain joins TRBV6-4 and TRBJ1-4, with D unresolved. Sequencing was done on a sample of axillary lymph node tissue. CDR3 sequence reads: CAISAHLGRGHEKLFF. Here the CDR3 DNA reads TGTGCCATCAGTGCTCACCTCGGGAGAGGACATGAAAAACTGTTTTTT.